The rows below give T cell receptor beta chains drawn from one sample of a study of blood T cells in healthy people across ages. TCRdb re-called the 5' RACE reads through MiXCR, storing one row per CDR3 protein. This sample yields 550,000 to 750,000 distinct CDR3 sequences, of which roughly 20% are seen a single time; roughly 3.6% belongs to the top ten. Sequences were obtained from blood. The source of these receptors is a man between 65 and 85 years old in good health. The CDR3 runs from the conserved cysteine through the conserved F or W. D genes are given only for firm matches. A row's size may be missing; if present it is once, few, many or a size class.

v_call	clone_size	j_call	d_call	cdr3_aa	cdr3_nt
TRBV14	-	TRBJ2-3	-	CVSSQAQFTDTQYF	TGTGTCAGCAGCCAAGCCCAGTTCACAGATACGCAGTATTTT
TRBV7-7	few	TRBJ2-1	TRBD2	CASSLVGLAGGPHNEQFF	TGTGCCAGCAGCTTAGTAGGGCTAGCGGGAGGGCCGCACAATGAGCAGTTCTTC
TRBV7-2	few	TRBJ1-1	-	CASSLVTVPEAFF	TGTGCCAGCAGCTTAGTCACCGTCCCTGAAGCTTTCTTT
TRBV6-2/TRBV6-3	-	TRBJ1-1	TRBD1	CASSRSQGVNTEAFF	TGTGCCAGCAGCCGAAGCCAGGGGGTGAACACTGAAGCTTTCTTT
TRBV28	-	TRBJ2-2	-	CAGSPGAGELFF	TGTGCCGGCAGCCCAGGCGCCGGGGAGCTGTTTTTT
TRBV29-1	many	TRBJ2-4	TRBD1	CSVSTGSKNIQYF	TGCAGCGTCTCGACAGGGTCCAAAAACATTCAGTACTTC
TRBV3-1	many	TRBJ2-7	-	CASSQGRTGYEQYF	TGTGCCAGCAGCCAAGGCCGCACCGGCTACGAGCAGTACTTC
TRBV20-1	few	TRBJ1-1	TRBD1	CSATRPTGDNTEAFF	TGCAGTGCGACGCGCCCGACAGGGGACAACACTGAAGCTTTCTTT
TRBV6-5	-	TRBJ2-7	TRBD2	CASSYLASGRNEQYF	TGTGCCAGCAGTTACCTCGCTAGCGGGAGGAACGAGCAGTACTTC
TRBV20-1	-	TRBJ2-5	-	CSAGRDYQETQYF	TGCAGTGCTGGCCGGGACTACCAAGAGACCCAGTACTTC
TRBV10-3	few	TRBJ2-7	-	CAISEGGDLSYEQYF	TGTGCCATCAGTGAGGGAGGCGACCTCTCCTACGAGCAGTACTTC
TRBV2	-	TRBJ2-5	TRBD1	CASLETGRGTQYF	TGCGCCAGCCTTGAGACAGGGAGAGGGACCCAGTACTTC
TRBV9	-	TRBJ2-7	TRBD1	CASSSDPGTGGLYEQYF	TGTGCCAGCAGCTCAGACCCCGGGACAGGGGGCCTTTACGAGCAGTACTTC
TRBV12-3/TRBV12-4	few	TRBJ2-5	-	CASSLLAGPIPAIETQYF	TGTGCCAGCAGTTTACTCGCGGGCCCGATTCCGGCAATCGAGACCCAGTACTTC
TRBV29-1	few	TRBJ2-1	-	CSVGVEEQFF	TGCAGCGTTGGCGTGGAGGAGCAGTTCTTC
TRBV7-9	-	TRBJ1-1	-	CASSLALGEAFF	TGTGCCAGCAGCTTAGCCCTTGGCGAAGCTTTCTTT
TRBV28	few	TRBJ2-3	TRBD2	CASMPGGSGPSTDTQYF	TGTGCCAGCATGCCGGGGGGGAGCGGTCCTAGCACAGATACGCAGTATTTT
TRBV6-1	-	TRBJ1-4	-	CASSELNRRANEKLFF	TGTGCCAGCAGTGAACTGAATCGGAGGGCAAATGAAAAACTGTTTTTT
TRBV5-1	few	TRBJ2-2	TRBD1	CASSLQGEEIGELFF	TGCGCCAGCAGCCTCCAGGGGGAAGAGATCGGGGAGCTGTTTTTT
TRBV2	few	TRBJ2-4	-	CASSEGPDTKNIQYF	TGTGCCAGCAGTGAGGGCCCCGATACCAAAAACATTCAGTACTTC
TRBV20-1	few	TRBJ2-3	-	CSARSGGPSTDTQYF	TGCAGTGCTAGGAGTGGAGGGCCTAGCACAGATACGCAGTATTTT
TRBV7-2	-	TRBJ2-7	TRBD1	CASSPQGTGITEQYF	TGTGCCAGCAGCCCACAAGGGACAGGGATAACCGAGCAGTACTTC
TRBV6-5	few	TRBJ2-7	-	CASTPGVSSYEQYF	TGTGCCAGCACCCCAGGGGTAAGCTCCTACGAGCAGTACTTC
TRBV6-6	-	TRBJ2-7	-	CASSYQGQPFEQYF	TGTGCCAGCAGTTACCAGGGACAACCCTTCGAGCAGTACTTC
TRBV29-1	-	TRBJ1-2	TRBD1	CSVRTGGEGGYTF	TGCAGCGTCCGGACAGGGGGCGAAGGCGGCTACACCTTC
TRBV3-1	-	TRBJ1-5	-	CASSQVSDNQPQHF	TGTGCCAGCAGCCAAGTATCAGACAATCAGCCCCAGCATTTT
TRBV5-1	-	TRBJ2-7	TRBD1	CASSSTGGAPEQYF	TGCGCCAGCAGCTCAACAGGGGGCGCGCCGGAGCAGTACTTC
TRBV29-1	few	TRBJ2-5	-	CSVEDATLEETQYF	TGCAGCGTTGAAGACGCGACCCTTGAAGAGACCCAGTACTTC
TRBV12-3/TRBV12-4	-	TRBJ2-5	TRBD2	CASSLRTSVDQETQYF	TGTGCCAGCAGCCTGAGGACTAGCGTCGACCAAGAGACCCAGTACTTC
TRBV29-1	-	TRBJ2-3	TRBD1	CSVPGDRGRPDTQYF	TGCAGCGTTCCCGGCGACAGGGGGCGTCCAGATACGCAGTATTTT
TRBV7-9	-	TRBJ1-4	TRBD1	CASNSTGGTNEKLFF	TGTGCCAGCAACTCGACAGGGGGCACTAATGAAAAACTGTTTTTT
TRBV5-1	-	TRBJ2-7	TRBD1	CASSSSRDRRIEQYF	TGCGCCAGCAGCTCCTCCCGGGACAGGCGGATCGAGCAGTACTTC
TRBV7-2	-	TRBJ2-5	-	CASSLGVPTPETLYF	TGTGCCAGCAGCTTAGGAGTGCCGACTCCAGAGACCCTGTACTTC
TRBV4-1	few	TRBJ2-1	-	CASSQDLWGEQFF	TGCGCCAGCAGCCAAGATTTGTGGGGTGAGCAGTTCTTC
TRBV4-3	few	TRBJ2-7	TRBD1	CASSQRGTGPYEQYF	TGCGCCAGCAGCCAAAGGGGGACAGGGCCCTACGAGCAGTACTTC
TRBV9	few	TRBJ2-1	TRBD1	CASSVEQGEYNEQFF	TGTGCCAGCAGCGTAGAACAGGGGGAGTACAATGAGCAGTTCTTC
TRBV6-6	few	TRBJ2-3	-	CASSEMGSTDTQYF	TGTGCCAGCAGCGAGATGGGGAGCACAGATACGCAGTATTTT
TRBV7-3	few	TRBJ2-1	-	CASSLTSYPYNEQFF	TGTGCCAGCAGCTTAACTAGTTACCCCTACAATGAGCAGTTCTTC
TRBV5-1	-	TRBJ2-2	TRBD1	CASSVTGGTGELFF	TGCGCCAGCAGCGTGACAGGGGGTACCGGGGAGCTGTTTTTT
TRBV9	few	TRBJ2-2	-	CASRRAPSHTGELFF	TGTGCCAGCCGGAGGGCCCCGAGTCACACCGGGGAGCTGTTTTTT
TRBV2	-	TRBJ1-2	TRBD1	CASSRGQGYYGYTF	TGTGCCAGCAGTCGGGGACAGGGTTACTATGGCTACACCTTC
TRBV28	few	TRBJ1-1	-	CASSLILLGSTEAFF	TGTGCCAGCAGTTTGATCCTTTTGGGTAGCACTGAAGCTTTCTTT
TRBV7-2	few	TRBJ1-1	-	CASSLGQTMNTEAFF	TGTGCCAGCAGCCTCGGACAGACGATGAACACTGAAGCTTTCTTT
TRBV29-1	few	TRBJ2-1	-	CSAYQEHEQFF	TGCAGCGCATACCAGGAGCATGAGCAGTTCTTC
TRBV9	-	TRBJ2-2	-	CASSVAEGTGELFF	TGTGCCAGCAGCGTAGCCGAAGGTACCGGGGAGCTGTTTTTT
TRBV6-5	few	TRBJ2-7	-	CASSSPGGTYEQYF	TGTGCCAGCAGTTCCCCGGGGGGCACCTACGAGCAGTACTTC
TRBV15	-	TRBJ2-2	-	CATSVQAGTGNTGELFF	TGTGCCACCAGCGTCCAGGCGGGAACTGGGAACACCGGGGAGCTGTTTTTT
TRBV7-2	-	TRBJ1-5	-	CASSPGAPSNQPQHF	TGTGCCAGCAGCCCAGGGGCCCCTAGCAATCAGCCCCAGCATTTT
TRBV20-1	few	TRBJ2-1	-	CSASNRADEQFF	TGCAGTGCTAGTAACAGGGCGGATGAGCAGTTCTTC
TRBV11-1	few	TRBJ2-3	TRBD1	CASSPRTGHPSTDTQYF	TGTGCCAGCAGCCCCCGGACAGGCCACCCTAGCACAGATACGCAGTATTTT
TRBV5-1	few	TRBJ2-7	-	CASSLQRFGEQYF	TGCGCCAGCAGCTTGCAGCGTTTCGGCGAGCAGTACTTC
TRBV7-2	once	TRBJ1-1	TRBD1	CASSLALGQGYTQAFF	TGTGCCAGCAGCTTAGCGCTGGGACAGGGGTACACTCAAGCTTTCTTT
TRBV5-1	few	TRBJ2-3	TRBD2	CASSFSSGITDTQYF	TGCGCCAGCAGCTTCAGTAGCGGGATTACAGATACGCAGTATTTT
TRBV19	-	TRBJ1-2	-	CASSRQSTGKSYTF	TGTGCCAGTAGTAGACAGAGCACGGGGAAAAGCTACACCTTC
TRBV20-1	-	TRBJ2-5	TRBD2	CSARALAGVEETQYF	TGCAGTGCTAGAGCTCTAGCGGGAGTGGAAGAGACCCAGTACTTC